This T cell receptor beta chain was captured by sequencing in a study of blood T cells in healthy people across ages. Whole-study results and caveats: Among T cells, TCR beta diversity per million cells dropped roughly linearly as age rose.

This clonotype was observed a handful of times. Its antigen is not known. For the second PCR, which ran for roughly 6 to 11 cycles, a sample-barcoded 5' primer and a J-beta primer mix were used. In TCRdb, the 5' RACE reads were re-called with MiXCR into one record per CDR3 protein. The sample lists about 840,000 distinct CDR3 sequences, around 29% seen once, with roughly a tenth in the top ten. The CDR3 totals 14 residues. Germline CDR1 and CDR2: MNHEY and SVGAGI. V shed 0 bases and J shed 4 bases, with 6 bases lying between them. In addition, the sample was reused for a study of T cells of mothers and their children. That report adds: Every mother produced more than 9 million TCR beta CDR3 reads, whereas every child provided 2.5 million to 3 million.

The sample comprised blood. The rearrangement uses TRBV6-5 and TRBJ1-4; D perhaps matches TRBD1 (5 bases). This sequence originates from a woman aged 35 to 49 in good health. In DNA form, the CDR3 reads TGTGCCAGCAGTTACTCGGGGGGTAATGAAAAACTGTTTTTT. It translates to CASSYSGGNEKLFF.